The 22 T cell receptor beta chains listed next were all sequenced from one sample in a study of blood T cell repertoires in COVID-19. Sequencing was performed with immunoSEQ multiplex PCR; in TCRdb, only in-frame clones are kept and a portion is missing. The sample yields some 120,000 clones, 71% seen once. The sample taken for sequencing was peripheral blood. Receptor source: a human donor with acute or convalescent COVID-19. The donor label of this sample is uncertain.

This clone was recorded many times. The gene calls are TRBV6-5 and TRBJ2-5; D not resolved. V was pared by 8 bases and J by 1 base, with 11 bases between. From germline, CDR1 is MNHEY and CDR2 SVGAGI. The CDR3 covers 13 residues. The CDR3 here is CASSGPRQETQYF. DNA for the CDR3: TGTGCCAGCTCCGGTCCCCGCCAAGAGACCCAGTACTTC.

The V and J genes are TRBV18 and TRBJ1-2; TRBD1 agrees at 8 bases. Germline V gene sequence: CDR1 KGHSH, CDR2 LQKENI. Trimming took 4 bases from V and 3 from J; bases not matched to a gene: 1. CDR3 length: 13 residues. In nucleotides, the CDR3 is TGTGCCAGCTCACTGGGACAGGACTATGGCTACACCTTC. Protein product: CASSLGQDYGYTF.

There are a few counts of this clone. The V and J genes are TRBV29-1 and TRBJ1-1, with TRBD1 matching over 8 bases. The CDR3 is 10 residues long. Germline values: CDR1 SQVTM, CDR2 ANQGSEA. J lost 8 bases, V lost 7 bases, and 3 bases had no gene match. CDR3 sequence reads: CSARDREAFF. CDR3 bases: TGCAGCGCACGGGACAGGGAAGCTTTCTTT. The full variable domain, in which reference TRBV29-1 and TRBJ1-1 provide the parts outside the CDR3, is SAVISQKPSRDICQRGTSLTIQCQVDSQVTMMFWYRQQPGQSLTLIATANQGSEATYESGFVIDKFPISRPNLTFSTLTVSNMSPEDSSIYLCSARDREAFFGQGTRLTVV.

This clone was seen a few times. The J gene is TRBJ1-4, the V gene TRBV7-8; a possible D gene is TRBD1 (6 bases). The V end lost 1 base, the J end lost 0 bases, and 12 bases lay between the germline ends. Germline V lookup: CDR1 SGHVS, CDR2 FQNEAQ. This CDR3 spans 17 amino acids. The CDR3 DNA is TGTGCCAGCAGCTTAGACTACAGGGCTGCAACTAATGAAAAACTGTTTTTT. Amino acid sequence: CASSLDYRAATNEKLFF.

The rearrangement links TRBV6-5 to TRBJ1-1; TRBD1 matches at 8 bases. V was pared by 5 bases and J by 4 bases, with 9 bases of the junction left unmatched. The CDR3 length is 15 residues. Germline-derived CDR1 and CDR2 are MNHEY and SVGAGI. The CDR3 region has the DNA TGTGCCAGCAGTAGGATGGCCCAGGGGGCCACTGAAGCTTTCTTT. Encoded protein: CASSRMAQGATEAFF.

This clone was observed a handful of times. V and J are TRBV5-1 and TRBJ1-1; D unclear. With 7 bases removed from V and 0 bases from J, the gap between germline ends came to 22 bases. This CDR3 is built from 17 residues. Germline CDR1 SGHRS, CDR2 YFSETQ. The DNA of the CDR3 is TGCGCCAGCTCACTATTTGCTGGGTTTACTATGAACACTGAAGCTTTCTTT. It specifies CASSLFAGFTMNTEAFF.

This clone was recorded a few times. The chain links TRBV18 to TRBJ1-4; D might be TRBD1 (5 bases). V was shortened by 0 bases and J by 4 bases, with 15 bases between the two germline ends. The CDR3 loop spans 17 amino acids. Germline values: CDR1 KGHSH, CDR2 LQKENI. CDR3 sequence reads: CASSPPDRARGNEKLFF. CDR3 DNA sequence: TGTGCCAGCTCACCACCGGACCGGGCTAGGGGTAATGAAAAACTGTTTTTT.

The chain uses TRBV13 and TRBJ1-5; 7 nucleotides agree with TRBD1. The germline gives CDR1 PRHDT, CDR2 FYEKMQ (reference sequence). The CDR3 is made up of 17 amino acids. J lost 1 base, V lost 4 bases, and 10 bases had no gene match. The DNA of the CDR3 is TGTGCCAGCAGCTCTTTTCGGGACAGCGGAAGCAATCAGCCCCAGCATTTT. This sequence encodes CASSSFRDSGSNQPQHF.

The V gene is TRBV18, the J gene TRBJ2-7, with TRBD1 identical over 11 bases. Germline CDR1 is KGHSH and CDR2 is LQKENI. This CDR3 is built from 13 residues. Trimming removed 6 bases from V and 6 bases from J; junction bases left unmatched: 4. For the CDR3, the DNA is TGTGCCAGCTCTGGACAGGGGGCGTTCGAGCAGTACTTC. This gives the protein CASSGQGAFEQYF. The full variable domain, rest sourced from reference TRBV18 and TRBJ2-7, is NAGVMQNPRHLVRRRGQEARLRCSPMKGHSHVYWYRQLPEEGLKFMVYLQKENIIDESGMPKERFSAEFPKEGPSILRIQQVVRGDSAAYFCASSGQGAFEQYFGPGTRLTVT.

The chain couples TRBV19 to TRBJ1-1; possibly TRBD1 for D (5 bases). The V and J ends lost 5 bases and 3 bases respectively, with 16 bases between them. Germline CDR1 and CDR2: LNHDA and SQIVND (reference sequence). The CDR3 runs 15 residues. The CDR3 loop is CASSLNLGGDTEAFF. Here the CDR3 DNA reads TGTGCCAGTAGTCTCAATTTAGGAGGGGACACTGAAGCTTTCTTT.

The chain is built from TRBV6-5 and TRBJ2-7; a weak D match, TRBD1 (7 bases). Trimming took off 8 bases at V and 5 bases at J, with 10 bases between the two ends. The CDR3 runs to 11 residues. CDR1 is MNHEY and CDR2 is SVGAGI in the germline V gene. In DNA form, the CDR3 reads TGTGCCAGCTTCAGGGGGGACGAGCAGTACTTC. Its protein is CASFRGDEQYF.

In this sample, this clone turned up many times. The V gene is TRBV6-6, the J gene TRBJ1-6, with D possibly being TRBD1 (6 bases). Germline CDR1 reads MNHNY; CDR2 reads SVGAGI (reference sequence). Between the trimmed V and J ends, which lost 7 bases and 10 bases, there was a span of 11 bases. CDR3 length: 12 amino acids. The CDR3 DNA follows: TGTGCCAGCAAGGGGGGGCTCTCACCCCTCCACTTT. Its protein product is CASKGGLSPLHF.

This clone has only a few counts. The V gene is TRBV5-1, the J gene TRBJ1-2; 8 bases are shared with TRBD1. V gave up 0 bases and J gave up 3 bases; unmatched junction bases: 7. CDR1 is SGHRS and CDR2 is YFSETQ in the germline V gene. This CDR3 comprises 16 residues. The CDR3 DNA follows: TGCGCCAGCAGCTTGGCCGAGGGACAGGCGGACTATGGCTACACCTTC. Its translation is CASSLAEGQADYGYTF.

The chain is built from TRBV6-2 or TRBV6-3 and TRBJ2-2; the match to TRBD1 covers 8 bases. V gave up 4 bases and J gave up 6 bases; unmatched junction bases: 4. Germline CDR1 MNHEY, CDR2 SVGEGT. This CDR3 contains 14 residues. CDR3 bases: TGTGCCAGCAGTTTGGACAGGGTAGCCGGGGAGCTGTTTTTT. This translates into CASSLDRVAGELFF.

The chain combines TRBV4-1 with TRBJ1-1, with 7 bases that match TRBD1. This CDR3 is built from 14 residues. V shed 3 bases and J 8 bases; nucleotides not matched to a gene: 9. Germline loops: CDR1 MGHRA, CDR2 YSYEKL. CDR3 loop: CASSQGDSRSEAFF. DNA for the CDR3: TGCGCCAGCAGCCAGGGGGACAGCCGATCCGAAGCTTTCTTT.

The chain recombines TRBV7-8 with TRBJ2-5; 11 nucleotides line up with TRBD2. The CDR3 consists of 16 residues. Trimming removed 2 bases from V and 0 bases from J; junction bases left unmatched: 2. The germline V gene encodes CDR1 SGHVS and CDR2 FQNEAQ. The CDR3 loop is CASSLISGGDQETQYF. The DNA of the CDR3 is TGTGCCAGCAGCTTAATTAGCGGGGGGGACCAAGAGACCCAGTACTTC.

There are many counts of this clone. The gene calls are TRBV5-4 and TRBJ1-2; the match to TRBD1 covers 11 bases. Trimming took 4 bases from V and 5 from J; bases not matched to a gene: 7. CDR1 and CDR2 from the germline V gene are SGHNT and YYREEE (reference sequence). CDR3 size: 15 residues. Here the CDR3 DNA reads TGTGCCAGCAGCACAGGACAGGGGGCAAAGTATGGCTACACCTTC. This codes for CASSTGQGAKYGYTF.

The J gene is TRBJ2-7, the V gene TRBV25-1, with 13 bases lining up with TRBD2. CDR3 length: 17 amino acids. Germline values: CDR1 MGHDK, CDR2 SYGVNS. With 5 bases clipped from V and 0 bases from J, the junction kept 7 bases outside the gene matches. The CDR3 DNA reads TGTGCCAGCAGTCCCTGGACTAGCGGGGGACTCTCCTACGAGCAGTACTTC. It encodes CASSPWTSGGLSYEQYF.

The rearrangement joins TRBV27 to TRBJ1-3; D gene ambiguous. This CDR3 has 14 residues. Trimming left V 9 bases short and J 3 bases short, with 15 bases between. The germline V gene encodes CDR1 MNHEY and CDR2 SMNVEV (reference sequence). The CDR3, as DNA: TGTGCCAGTCGTAGCCGCGGAGGTGGAAACACCATATATTTT. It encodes CASRSRGGGNTIYF.

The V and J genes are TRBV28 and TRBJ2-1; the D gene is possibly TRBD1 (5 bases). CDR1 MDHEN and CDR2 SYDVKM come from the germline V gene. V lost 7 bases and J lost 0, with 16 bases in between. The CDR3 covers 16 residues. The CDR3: CASTRLGRSSYNEQFF. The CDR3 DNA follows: TGTGCCAGCACCCGCTTGGGGCGGAGCTCCTACAATGAGCAGTTCTTC. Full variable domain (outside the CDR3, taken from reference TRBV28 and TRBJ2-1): DVKVTQSSRYLVKRTGEKVFLECVQDMDHENMFWYRQDPGLGLRLIYFSYDVKMKEKGDIPEGYSVSREKKERFSLILESASTNQTSMYLCASTRLGRSSYNEQFFGPGTRLTVL.

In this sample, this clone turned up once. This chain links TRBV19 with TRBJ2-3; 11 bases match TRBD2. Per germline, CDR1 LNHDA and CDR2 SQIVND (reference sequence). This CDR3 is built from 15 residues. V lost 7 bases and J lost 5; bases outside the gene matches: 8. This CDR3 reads CASNIAGGLGDTQYF. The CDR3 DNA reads TGTGCCAGTAACATAGCGGGGGGGCTTGGAGATACGCAGTATTTT. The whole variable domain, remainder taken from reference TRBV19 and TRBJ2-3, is DGGITQSPKYLFRKEGQNVTLSCEQNLNHDAMYWYRQDPGQGLRLIYYSQIVNDFQKGDIAEGYSVSREKKESFPLTVTSAQKNPTAFYLCASNIAGGLGDTQYFGPGTRLTVL.

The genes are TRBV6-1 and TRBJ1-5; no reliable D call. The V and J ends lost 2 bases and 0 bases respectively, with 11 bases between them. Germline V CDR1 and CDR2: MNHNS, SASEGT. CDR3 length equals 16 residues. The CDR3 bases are TGTGCCAGCAGTGAATGGCAGGTTTATAGCAATCAGCCCCAGCATTTT. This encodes CASSEWQVYSNQPQHF.